The 24 T cell receptor beta chains presented below share a single source sample, sequenced in a study of blood T cell repertoires in COVID-19. Measured with immunoSEQ multiplex PCR; TCRdb has only the in-frame clones, and not every one. The sample holds about 210,000 clones, about 90% seen once. Source material: PBMCs or T cells enriched from blood (not recorded which). The source is a woman between 18 and 29 years old who had recovered from COVID-19.

The chain uses TRBV14 and TRBJ1-6; 7 bases are shared with TRBD1. Germline V CDR1 and CDR2: SGHDN, FVKESK. Unmatched junction bases numbered 13, after V lost 4 bases and J lost 7 bases. The CDR3 has 17 residues. The CDR3, as DNA: TGTGCCAGCAGCCGATACTACCGACAGGGCCCAAATTCACCCCTCCACTTT. Translation gives CASSRYYRQGPNSPLHF.

The chain couples TRBV7-2 to TRBJ2-1; no clear D. Germline lookup yields CDR1 SGHTA and CDR2 FQGNSA. V was shortened by 4 bases and J by 10 bases, with 14 bases between the two germline ends. This CDR3 is built from 13 residues. The CDR3 sequence: CASSSFSGVEQFF. As DNA, the CDR3 is TGTGCCAGCAGCTCATTCTCAGGTGTGGAGCAGTTCTTC.

This chain links TRBV6-6 with TRBJ1-5; 10 positions agree with TRBD1. Per the germline V gene, CDR1 is MNHNY and CDR2 is SVGAGI (reference sequence). The CDR3 is 15 amino acids. V trimming: 6 bases; J trimming: 4 bases; junction bases outside the gene matches: 6. CDR3 coding DNA: TGTGCCAGCAGCCAGGGACAGGGGTCTAATCAGCCCCAGCATTTT. Encoded protein: CASSQGQGSNQPQHF.

The chain has TRBV19 and TRBJ1-6, with D hard to call. CDR1 and CDR2 from the germline V gene are LNHDA and SQIVND (reference sequence). This CDR3 is built from 15 residues. Trimming left V 2 bases short and J 10 bases short, with 15 bases between. As DNA, the CDR3 is TGTGCCAGTAGTATATCATGGGGAGTTGGATCACCCCTCCACTTT. Encoded protein: CASSISWGVGSPLHF.

Concerning this clone itself: Additional DNA sequences in this sample encode the identical CDR3. This rearrangement joins TRBV5-1 to TRBJ1-1; TRBD1 agrees at 10 bases. The germline gives CDR1 SGHRS, CDR2 YFSETQ. The CDR3 is 15 residues long. Unmatched junction bases numbered 4, after V lost 4 bases and J lost 1 base. In DNA, the CDR3 is TGCGCCAGCAGCCTCCGGACAGGGGGGAACACTGAAGCTTTCTTT. Residues: CASSLRTGGNTEAFF.

V usage is TRBV9 and J usage is TRBJ2-1, with D possibly TRBD2 on 6 matching bases. The CDR3 has 16 residues. Germline V gives CDR1 SGDLS, CDR2 YYNGEE. Trimming removed 4 bases from V and 8 bases from J, with 22 bases in between. Here the CDR3 reads CASSPHGGVGEDEQFF. Written as DNA, the CDR3 is TGTGCCAGCAGCCCTCATGGAGGGGTCGGCGAGGATGAGCAGTTCTTC.

The chain carries TRBV11-2 and TRBJ2-7; D perhaps matches TRBD2 (5 bases). Germline CDR1 and CDR2: SGHAT and FQNNGV. Between the trimmed V and J ends, which lost 3 bases and 4 bases, there was a span of 13 bases. The CDR3 is 14 residues long. CDR3 protein: CASSLSGTTYEQYF. The CDR3 region has the DNA TGTGCCAGCAGCTTGAGCGGTACCACTTACGAGCAGTACTTC.

This rearrangement joins TRBV30 to TRBJ1-4; TRBD1 is a possible D gene (5 bases). The germline V gene has CDR1 GTSNPN and CDR2 SVGIG (reference sequence). The CDR3 consists of 15 residues. The V end lost 0 bases, the J end lost 7 bases, and 15 bases lay between the germline ends. Here the CDR3 reads CAWSVPGTWGEKLFF. In DNA form, the CDR3 reads TGTGCCTGGAGTGTACCAGGGACTTGGGGTGAAAAACTGTTTTTT.

The chain couples TRBV2 to TRBJ1-6, with TRBD1 matching 7 bases. Trimming cost V 2 bases and J 8 bases; bases outside gene matches: 6. The CDR3 has 15 amino acids. Germline V lookup: CDR1 SNHLY, CDR2 FYNNEI. The CDR3 sequence is CASSERGQGDSPLHF. DNA for the CDR3: TGTGCCAGCAGTGAACGAGGCCAGGGGGATTCACCCCTCCACTTT.

The gene calls are TRBV18 and TRBJ2-1; 8 bases are shared with TRBD2. Germline-derived CDR1 and CDR2 are KGHSH and LQKENI. V shed 2 bases and J 5 bases; nucleotides not matched to a gene: 5. The CDR3 contains 15 residues. CDR3 amino acids: CASSPVTSVNNEQFF. The CDR3 coding sequence is TGTGCCAGCTCACCAGTGACTAGCGTAAACAATGAGCAGTTCTTC.

The V call is TRBV4-2, the J call TRBJ2-1, with D tentatively TRBD2 (6 bases). Germline-derived CDR1 and CDR2 are LGHNA and YNFKEQ. V gave up 3 bases and J gave up 2 bases, with 11 bases separating them. The CDR3 runs 15 residues. Here the CDR3 DNA reads TGTGCCAGCAGCCATGCCGGGGGAACCTACAATGAGCAGTTCTTC. This gives the protein CASSHAGGTYNEQFF.

The V call is TRBV19, the J call TRBJ1-6; perhaps TRBD1 as D (6 bases). V was trimmed by 7 bases and J by 9 bases, leaving 13 bases between them. Germline lookup yields CDR1 LNHDA and CDR2 SQIVND (reference sequence). This CDR3 has 13 amino acids. The CDR3 nucleotides read TGTGCCAGTAACCTGGACAGATTTTCACCCCTCCACTTT. Translated, it gives CASNLDRFSPLHF.

The CDR3 here is CASSPLAGGLNEQFF. CDR3 nucleotides: TGTGCCAGCAGTCCTTTAGCGGGGGGCTTAAATGAGCAGTTCTTC. The chain employs TRBV27 and TRBJ2-1; the match to TRBD2 covers 10 bases. Germline loops: CDR1 MNHEY, CDR2 SMNVEV (reference sequence). The CDR3 has 15 residues. V dropped 5 bases and J dropped 7; count of bases not matched to a gene: 8.

The genes are TRBV12-5 and TRBJ2-1; no firm D call. Germline CDR1 LGHNT, CDR2 FRNRAP. The CDR3 loop spans 18 amino acids. V gave up 2 bases and J gave up 10 bases, with 27 bases separating them. CDR3 coding DNA: TGTGCTAGTGGTTTGACCACCCGACCAACCCTCCTGGGCTGGGAGCAGTTCTTC. It specifies CASGLTTRPTLLGWEQFF.

The rearrangement joins TRBV30 to TRBJ1-5; 8 positions agree with TRBD1. The CDR3 spans 14 residues. The trim removed 0 bases at V and 8 bases at J, leaving 6 bases unmatched. The germline gives CDR1 GTSNPN, CDR2 SVGIG (reference sequence). The CDR3 nucleotides read TGTGCCTGGAGTGTACAGGGGGGGTCAAAGCCCCAGCATTTT. It codes for CAWSVQGGSKPQHF.

This clone occurred once. V is TRBV4-1 and J is TRBJ2-7, with D hard to call. Germline V gives CDR1 MGHRA, CDR2 YSYEKL. This CDR3 is 13 amino acids long. Trimming shortened V by 4 bases and J by 3 bases, and 10 bases separated the two germline ends. DNA of the CDR3: TGCGCCAGCAGCCTATTTCCCTTCTACGAGCAGTACTTC. It codes for CASSLFPFYEQYF.

V is TRBV14 and J is TRBJ2-7; 7 nucleotides match TRBD1. The CDR3 totals 16 residues. CDR1 and CDR2 (germline): SGHDN, FVKESK. The ends lost 6 bases at V and 0 bases at J; junction bases unmatched: 11. The CDR3 DNA reads as TGTGCCAGCAGACGCCCCGGGACAGCCGTCTCCTACGAGCAGTACTTC. Its protein product is CASRRPGTAVSYEQYF.

This chain links TRBV28 with TRBJ1-4; no clear D gene. The V end was cut by 3 bases, the J end by 3 bases, with 32 bases between. CDR1 MDHEN and CDR2 SYDVKM come from the germline V gene. This CDR3 spans 22 amino acids. The CDR3 region is CASSFESPGEQTIFLANEKLFF. CDR3 DNA sequence: TGTGCCAGCAGTTTTGAATCTCCGGGAGAGCAAACCATCTTTTTGGCTAATGAAAAACTGTTTTTT.

Concerning this clone: The same CDR3 is also encoded by other DNA sequences in this sample. V and J are TRBV18 and TRBJ2-7; no definite D call. Per the germline V gene, CDR1 is KGHSH and CDR2 is LQKENI. CDR3 length: 13 amino acids. Trimming took 3 bases from V and 0 from J, leaving 6 bases between them. CDR3 region: CASSPTSSYEQYF. The DNA of the CDR3 is TGTGCCAGCTCACCGACAAGCTCCTACGAGCAGTACTTC.

This clone was seen a single time. V usage is TRBV19 and J usage is TRBJ2-1; no definite D call. CDR1 is LNHDA, CDR2 SQIVND, per germline (reference sequence). There are 14 residues in the CDR3. Trimming stripped 4 bases from V and 7 bases from J, with 14 bases between. CDR3 amino acids: CASSKNSRWNEQFF. The CDR3, as DNA: TGTGCCAGTAGTAAAAATTCGCGTTGGAATGAGCAGTTCTTC.

The chain recombines TRBV28 with TRBJ1-2, with 7 positions matching TRBD1. Losses at the gene ends were 6 bases for V and 2 bases for J; bases not matched to a gene: 6. The length of the CDR3 is 14 residues. In germline, CDR1 is MDHEN, CDR2 SYDVKM. CDR3 DNA sequence: TGTGCCAGCAGAGGAGGGGGCGCGAACTATGGCTACACCTTC. Protein: CASRGGGANYGYTF.

In its sample, this clone was seen a few times. The rearrangement links TRBV3-1 (or the pseudogene TRBV3-2) to TRBJ1-5; D is unclear. The CDR3 sequence is 13 residues long. Trimming left V 3 bases short and J 5 bases short, with 8 bases between. Germline CDR1 and CDR2: LGHDT and YNNKEL (reference sequence). DNA of the CDR3: TGTGCCAGCAGCCAGGTCCGGGATCAGCCCCAGCATTTT. Its translation: CASSQVRDQPQHF.

The V and J genes are TRBV9 and TRBJ2-1; 7 positions match TRBD2. The V gene end was trimmed by 1 base and the J gene end by 8 bases; junction bases not matched to a gene: 9. The CDR3 has 15 residues. Germline CDR1 SGDLS, CDR2 YYNGEE. CDR3 amino acids: CASSVSGRGDHEQFF. CDR3 coding DNA: TGTGCCAGCAGCGTAAGCGGTCGGGGGGACCATGAGCAGTTCTTC.

Written as DNA, the CDR3 is TGTGCCAGCAGCCCAGGGAATACTGAAGCTTTCTTT. This sequence encodes CASSPGNTEAFF. The chain has TRBV9 and TRBJ1-1; D possibly corresponds to TRBD1 (5 bases). CDR1 and CDR2 from the germline V gene are SGDLS and YYNGEE. V was pared by 4 bases and J by 5 bases, with 9 bases between. The CDR3 runs to 12 residues.